These T cell receptor beta chains were read from a single sample in a study of OX40 agonist ivuxolimab in advanced cancers. The assay was immunoSEQ multiplex PCR, and TCRdb's table has in-frame clones only and misses some. Of about 22,000 clones listed, approximately 91% are singletons. The sequencing used CD4+ or CD8+ T cells sorted from blood, collected in a trial of the OX40 agonist ivuxolimab. The receptors shown here come from an adult with an advanced solid tumor such as melanoma, head and neck, liver or kidney cancer. Each CDR3 is given with its conserved first and last residue.

V gene	J gene	CDR3 protein
TRBV10-3	TRBJ2-1	CAIGSVTYNEQFF
TRBV14	TRBJ1-1	CASSPGRNTEAFF
TRBV27	TRBJ1-2	CASSFGHTF
TRBV5-1	TRBJ1-6	CASSHHGQGTNSPLHF
TRBV6-1	TRBJ2-7	CASSIVGQLYEQYF
TRBV5-1	TRBJ1-4	CASSLGQGEKLFF
TRBV18	TRBJ2-7	CASNGDTTYEQYF
TRBV6-6	TRBJ1-6	CASSYAGEGSPLHF
TRBV5-8	TRBJ1-4	CASSLIPNNRGLFF
TRBV30	TRBJ1-4	CAWSVRGSGEKLFF
TRBV11-3	TRBJ2-2	CASSASGGLAGELFF
TRBV28	TRBJ1-1	CASSFWTSGENTEAFF
TRBV5-5	TRBJ2-7	CASSLVGSYEQYF
TRBV10-3	TRBJ1-1	CAVSPGGRAEAFF